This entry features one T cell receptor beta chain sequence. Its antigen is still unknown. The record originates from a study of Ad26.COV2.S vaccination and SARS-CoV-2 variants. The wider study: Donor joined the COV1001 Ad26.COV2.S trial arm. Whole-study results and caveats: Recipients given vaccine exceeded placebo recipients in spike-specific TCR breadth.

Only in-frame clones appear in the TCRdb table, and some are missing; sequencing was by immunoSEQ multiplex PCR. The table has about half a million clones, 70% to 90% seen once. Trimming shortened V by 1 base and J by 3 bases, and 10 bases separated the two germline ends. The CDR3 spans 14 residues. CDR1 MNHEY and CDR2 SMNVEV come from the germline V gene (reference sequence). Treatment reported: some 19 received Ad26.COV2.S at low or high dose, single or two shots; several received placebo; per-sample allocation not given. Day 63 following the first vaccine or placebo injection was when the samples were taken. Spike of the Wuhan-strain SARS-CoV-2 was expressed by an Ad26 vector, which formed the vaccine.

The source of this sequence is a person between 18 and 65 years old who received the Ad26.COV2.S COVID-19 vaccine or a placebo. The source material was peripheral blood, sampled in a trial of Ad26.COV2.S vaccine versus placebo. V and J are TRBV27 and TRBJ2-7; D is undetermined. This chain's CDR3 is CASSLLGEGYEQYF. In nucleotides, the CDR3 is TGTGCCAGCAGTTTATTAGGTGAAGGCTACGAGCAGTACTTC.